This T cell receptor beta chain is drawn from a study of T cells expressing NK-cell markers. Making the TCR beta cDNA relied on 5'RACE template switching with UMIs. With the 5' RACE reads reprocessed, TCRdb shows one record per CDR3 protein and no DNA. The repertoire table contains 400,000 or so distinct CDR3 sequences. This sequence originates from a woman aged 50 to 65 in good health. The sample was blood T cells: a sorted CD56 or NKG2C T cell subset, CD4+ or CD8+ T cells, or bulk PBMC T cells (not recorded which).

The CDR3 loop is CASSPLQKSSYEQYF. The chain employs TRBV18 and TRBJ2-7. Germline CDR1 KGHSH, CDR2 LQKENI. This CDR3 has 15 amino acids.